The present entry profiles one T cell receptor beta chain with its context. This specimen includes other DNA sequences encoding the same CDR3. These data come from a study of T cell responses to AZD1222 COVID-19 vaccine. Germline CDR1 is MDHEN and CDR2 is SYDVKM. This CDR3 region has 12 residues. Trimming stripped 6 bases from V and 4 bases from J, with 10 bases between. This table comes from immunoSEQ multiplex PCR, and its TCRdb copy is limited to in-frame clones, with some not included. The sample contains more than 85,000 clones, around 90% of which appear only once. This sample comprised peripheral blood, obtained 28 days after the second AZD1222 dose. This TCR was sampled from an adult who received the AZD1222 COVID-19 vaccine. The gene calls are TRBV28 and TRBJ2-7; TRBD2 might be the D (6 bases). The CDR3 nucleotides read TGTGCCAGCAGCCGAGGGACTTACGAGCAGTACTTC. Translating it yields CASSRGTYEQYF.